The 20 T cell receptor beta chains given below trace back to one sample, sequenced in a study of blood T cell repertoires in COVID-19. Measured with immunoSEQ multiplex PCR; TCRdb has only the in-frame clones, and not every one. Among under 75,000 clones, approximately 78% were seen once, and the ten largest hold approximately 14%. The material sequenced was peripheral blood. The origin of the receptors is an elderly man with acute or convalescent COVID-19.

V is TRBV7-2 and J is TRBJ2-5, with TRBD1 matching over 8 bases. This CDR3 comprises 16 residues. V lost 5 bases, J lost 5 bases, and 13 bases stayed unmatched. CDR1 is SGHTA, CDR2 FQGNSA, per germline. In DNA form, the CDR3 reads TGTGCCAGCAGCCACCTCCCACAGGGGGAGGTTGAGACCCAGTACTTC. Protein product: CASSHLPQGEVETQYF.

The chain joins TRBV2 to TRBJ2-1, with D hard to call. Trimming cost V 2 bases and J 0 bases, with 8 bases left between them. Looked up from germline, CDR1 is SNHLY and CDR2 is FYNNEI. The length of the CDR3 is 15 residues. The CDR3 sequence is CASSEILSSYNEQFF. The DNA of the CDR3 is TGTGCCAGCAGTGAAATCCTGAGCTCCTACAATGAGCAGTTCTTC.

V usage is TRBV29-1 and J usage is TRBJ2-7; TRBD1 matches 8 bases. The germline V gene encodes CDR1 SQVTM and CDR2 ANQGSEA. The CDR3 consists of 15 residues. V trimming: 1 base; J trimming: 2 bases; junction bases outside the gene matches: 7. This CDR3 is CSVEVSGGFTYEQYF. The CDR3, as DNA: TGCAGCGTTGAAGTCTCAGGGGGCTTCACCTACGAGCAGTACTTC.

This clone appeared a single time. V and J are TRBV7-8 and TRBJ2-1; 14 nucleotides match TRBD2. Germline loops: CDR1 SGHVS, CDR2 FQNEAQ. CDR3 length equals 16 residues. The V and J ends lost 6 bases and 7 bases, in that order; junction bases with no gene match: 8. Here the CDR3 reads CASRAGLAGVRNEQFF. DNA for the CDR3: TGTGCCAGCAGGGCGGGACTAGCGGGAGTGCGAAATGAGCAGTTCTTC.

The V gene is TRBV19, the J gene TRBJ2-3, with D perhaps TRBD1 (5 bases). CDR1 and CDR2 (germline): LNHDA, SQIVND (reference sequence). Trimming removed 6 bases at V and 5 bases at J, with 15 bases between. This CDR3 comprises 14 residues. The CDR3 region is CASRSRKGEDTQYF. The DNA of the CDR3 is TGTGCCAGTAGATCTAGGAAAGGGGAAGATACGCAGTATTTT.

The chain links TRBV5-1 to TRBJ1-2; 9 bases align to TRBD1. The junction had 2 bases not matched to a gene; V was cut back by 0 bases and J by 5 bases. This CDR3 is built from 14 residues. Germline V CDR1 and CDR2: SGHRS, YFSETQ. In DNA, the CDR3 is TGCGCCAGCAGCTTGGACAGGGGGCTATATGGCTACACCTTC. Protein: CASSLDRGLYGYTF.

The V and J genes are TRBV14 and TRBJ1-2, with D perhaps TRBD1 (6 bases). This CDR3 comprises 14 residues. Germline CDR1 and CDR2: SGHDN and FVKESK. The germline V and J ends were trimmed by 2 bases and 2 bases, with 9 bases remaining between them. CDR3 coding DNA: TGTGCCAGCAGCCAATGGGACAAAAACTATGGCTACACCTTC. It yields the protein CASSQWDKNYGYTF.

This clone was seen only a few times. V and J are TRBV2 and TRBJ2-1; 12 nucleotides align to TRBD2. The CDR3 extends over 18 amino acids. From germline, CDR1 is SNHLY and CDR2 FYNNEI. The J segment lost 0 bases and the V segment lost 6 bases, leaving 9 bases of the junction unmatched. The CDR3 bases are TGTGCCAGCAGCACCCGGACTAGCGGGGCCAACTCCTACAATGAGCAGTTCTTC. Residues: CASSTRTSGANSYNEQFF. Using reference TRBV2 and TRBJ2-1 for the parts outside the CDR3, the full variable domain is EPEVTQTPSHQVTQMGQEVILRCVPISNHLYFYWYRQILGQKVEFLVSFYNNEISEKSEIFDDQFSVERPDGSNFTLKIRSTKLEDSAMYFCASSTRTSGANSYNEQFFGPGTRLTVL.

The chain combines TRBV7-3 with TRBJ1-1; D gene ambiguous. Trimming stripped 1 base from V and 1 base from J, with 13 bases between. CDR3 length: 16 amino acids. Germline CDR1 reads SGHTA; CDR2 reads FQGTGA. The DNA for the CDR3 is TGTGCCAGCAGCTTAATTAGTGAGGCTTGGAACACTGAAGCTTTCTTT. This gives the protein CASSLISEAWNTEAFF.

This clone has only a few counts. This sequence joins TRBV10-3 and TRBJ1-2, with TRBD1 identical over 7 bases. Germline trimming cut 6 bases from V and 4 bases from J; bases unmatched to any gene: 5. The length of the CDR3 is 13 residues. Germline values: CDR1 ENHRY, CDR2 SYGVKD. CDR3 DNA sequence: TGTGCCATCAGCCCGGGACAGTCCTATGGCTACACCTTC. Protein product: CAISPGQSYGYTF.

The chain combines TRBV6-5 with TRBJ1-1, with D possibly TRBD1 on 6 matching bases. Trimming pared 3 bases from V and 2 bases from J, leaving 13 bases between. Germline V gives CDR1 MNHEY, CDR2 SVGAGI. CDR3 length: 15 residues. The DNA for the CDR3 is TGTGCCAGCAGTTATGAGGCCAGGGGCAACACTGAAGCTTTCTTT. Residues: CASSYEARGNTEAFF.

The rearrangement joins TRBV29-1 to TRBJ1-2; D perhaps matches TRBD1 (5 bases). Trimming took 4 bases from V and 4 from J, leaving 13 bases between them. The CDR3 runs to 13 residues. Germline V gives CDR1 SQVTM, CDR2 ANQGSEA. The CDR3 loop is CSVASTVFYGYTF. DNA of the CDR3: TGCAGCGTTGCTTCGACAGTCTTCTATGGCTACACCTTC.

The chain couples TRBV4-1 to TRBJ2-5; D is perhaps TRBD2 (6 bases). The CDR3 totals 14 residues. From germline, CDR1 is MGHRA and CDR2 YSYEKL. Trimming pared 4 bases from V and 5 bases from J, leaving 14 bases between. CDR3 nucleotide sequence: TGCGCCAGCAGCCTCGATGGGCGGGGTGAGACCCAGTACTTC. Translated, it gives CASSLDGRGETQYF.

The chain recombines TRBV29-1 with TRBJ1-2, with a tentative D call TRBD1 (5 bases). Germline CDR1 and CDR2: SQVTM and ANQGSEA. The V end was cut by 6 bases, the J end by 5 bases, with 13 bases between. There are 12 residues in the CDR3. CDR3 sequence: CSVPRGGYGYTF. CDR3 nucleotides: TGCAGCGTCCCAAGGGGTGGTTATGGCTACACCTTC.

CDR3 DNA sequence: TGTGCCTGGAGCCGCGGACAGGATAATTCACCCCTCCACTTT. Translated: CAWSRGQDNSPLHF. The chain links TRBV30 to TRBJ1-6, with 7 positions matching TRBD1. The CDR3 covers 14 residues. Germline loops: CDR1 GTSNPN, CDR2 SVGIG (reference sequence). The J segment lost 5 bases and the V segment lost 3 bases, leaving 4 bases of the junction unmatched.

V and J are TRBV7-2 and TRBJ1-2; D might be TRBD1 (6 bases). Germline-derived CDR1 and CDR2 are SGHTA and FQGNSA. The CDR3 sequence is 15 residues long. V was cut by 2 bases and J by 2 bases, with 12 bases left in between. The CDR3 DNA follows: TGTGCCAGCAGCTTATTTCGGGACACCAACTATGGCTACACCTTC. Encoded protein: CASSLFRDTNYGYTF.

The chain couples TRBV6-5 to TRBJ1-2; TRBD1 is a possible D gene (5 bases). V dropped 7 bases and J dropped 4 bases, with 13 bases sitting between them. The V gene's germline CDR1 is MNHEY and CDR2 SVGAGI. This CDR3 has 13 residues. CDR3 nucleotide sequence: TGTGCCAGCACCTCAGGACAACTCTATGGCTACACCTTC. It encodes CASTSGQLYGYTF.

V gene TRBV5-1 combines with J gene TRBJ2-6; weak D call: TRBD1 (6 bases). V lost 3 bases and J lost 0, with 13 bases in between. CDR1 and CDR2 (germline): SGHRS, YFSETQ. The CDR3 has 17 residues. The CDR3 protein is CASSSGTTASGANVLTF. CDR3 bases: TGCGCCAGCAGCTCCGGGACAACCGCCTCTGGGGCCAACGTCCTGACTTTC.

V usage is TRBV5-1 and J usage is TRBJ2-7, with TRBD2 as a possible D gene (5 bases). Germline CDR1 is SGHRS and CDR2 is YFSETQ. The CDR3 covers 16 residues. Trimming pared 2 bases from V and 5 bases from J, leaving 20 bases between. The CDR3 reads CASSFSLDSQVDEQYF. CDR3 coding DNA: TGCGCCAGCAGCTTTTCCCTGGACTCCCAGGTAGACGAGCAGTACTTC.

The CDR3 here is CASSWAGNQPQHF. In DNA, the CDR3 is TGTGCCAGCAGCTGGGCAGGGAATCAGCCCCAGCATTTT. The genes are TRBV7-8 and TRBJ1-5; the D gene is possibly TRBD1 (5 bases). Germline lookup yields CDR1 SGHVS and CDR2 FQNEAQ. With 4 bases removed from V and 4 bases from J, the gap between germline ends came to 8 bases. The CDR3 is 13 amino acids. Using reference TRBV7-8 and TRBJ1-5 for the parts outside the CDR3, the full variable domain is GAGVSQSPRYKVAKRGQDVALRCDPISGHVSLFWYQQALGQGPEFLTYFQNEAQLDKSGLPSDRFFAERPEGSVSTLKIQRTQQEDSAVYLCASSWAGNQPQHFGDGTRLSIL.